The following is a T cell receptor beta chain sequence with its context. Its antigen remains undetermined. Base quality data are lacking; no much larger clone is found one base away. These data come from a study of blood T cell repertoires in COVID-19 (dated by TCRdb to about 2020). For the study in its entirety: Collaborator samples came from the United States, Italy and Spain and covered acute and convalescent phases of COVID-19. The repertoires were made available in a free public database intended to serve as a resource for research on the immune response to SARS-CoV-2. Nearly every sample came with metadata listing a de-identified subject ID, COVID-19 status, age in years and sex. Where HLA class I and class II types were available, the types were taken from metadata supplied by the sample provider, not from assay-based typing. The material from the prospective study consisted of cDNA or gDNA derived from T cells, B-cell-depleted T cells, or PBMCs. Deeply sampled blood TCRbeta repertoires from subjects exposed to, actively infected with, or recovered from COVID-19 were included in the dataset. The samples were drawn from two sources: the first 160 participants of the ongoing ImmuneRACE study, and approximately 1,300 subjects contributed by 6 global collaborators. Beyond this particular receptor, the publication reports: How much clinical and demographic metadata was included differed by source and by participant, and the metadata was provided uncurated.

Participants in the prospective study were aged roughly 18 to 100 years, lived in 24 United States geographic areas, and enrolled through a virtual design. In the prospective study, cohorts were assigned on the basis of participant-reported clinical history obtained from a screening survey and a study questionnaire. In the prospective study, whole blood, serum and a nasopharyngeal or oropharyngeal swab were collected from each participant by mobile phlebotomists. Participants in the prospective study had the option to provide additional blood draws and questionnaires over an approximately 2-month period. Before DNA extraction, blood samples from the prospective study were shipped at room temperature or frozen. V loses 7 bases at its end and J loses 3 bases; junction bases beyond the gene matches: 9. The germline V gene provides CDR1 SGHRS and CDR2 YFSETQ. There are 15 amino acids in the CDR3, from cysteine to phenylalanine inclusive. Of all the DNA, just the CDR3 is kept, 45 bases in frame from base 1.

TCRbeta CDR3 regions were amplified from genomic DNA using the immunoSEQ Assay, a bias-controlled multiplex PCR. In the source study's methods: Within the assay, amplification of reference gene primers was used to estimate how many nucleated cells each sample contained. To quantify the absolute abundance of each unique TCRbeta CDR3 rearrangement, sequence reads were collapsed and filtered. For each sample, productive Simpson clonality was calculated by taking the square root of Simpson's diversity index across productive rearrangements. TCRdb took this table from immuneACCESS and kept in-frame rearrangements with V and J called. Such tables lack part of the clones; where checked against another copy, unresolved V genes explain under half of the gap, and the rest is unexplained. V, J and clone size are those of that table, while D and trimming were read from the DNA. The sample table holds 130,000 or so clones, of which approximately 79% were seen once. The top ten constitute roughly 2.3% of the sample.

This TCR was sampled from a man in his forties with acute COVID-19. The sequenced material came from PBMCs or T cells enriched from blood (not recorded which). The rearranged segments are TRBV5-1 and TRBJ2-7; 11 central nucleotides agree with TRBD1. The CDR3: CASRASGQGVYEQYF. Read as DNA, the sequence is TGCGCCAGCCGCGCGTCGGGACAGGGGGTCTACGAGCAGTACTTC.